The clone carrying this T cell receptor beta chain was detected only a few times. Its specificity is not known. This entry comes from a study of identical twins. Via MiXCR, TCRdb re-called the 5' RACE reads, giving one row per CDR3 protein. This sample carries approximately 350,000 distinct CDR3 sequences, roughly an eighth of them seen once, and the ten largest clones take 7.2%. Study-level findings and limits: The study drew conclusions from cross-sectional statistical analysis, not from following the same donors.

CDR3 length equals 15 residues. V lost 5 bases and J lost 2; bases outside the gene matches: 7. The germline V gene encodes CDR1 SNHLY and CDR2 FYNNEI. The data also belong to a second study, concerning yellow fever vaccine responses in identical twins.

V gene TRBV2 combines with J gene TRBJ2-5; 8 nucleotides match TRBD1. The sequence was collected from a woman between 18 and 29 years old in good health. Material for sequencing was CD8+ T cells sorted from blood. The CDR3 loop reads CASSTRDRLQETQYF. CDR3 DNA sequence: TGTGCCAGCAGTACCCGGGACAGGTTACAAGAGACCCAGTACTTC. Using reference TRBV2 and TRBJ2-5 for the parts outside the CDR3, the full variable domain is EPEVTQTPSHQVTQMGQEVILRCVPISNHLYFYWYRQILGQKVEFLVSFYNNEISEKSEIFDDQFSVERPDGSNFTLKIRSTKLEDSAMYFCASSTRDRLQETQYFGPGTRLLVL.